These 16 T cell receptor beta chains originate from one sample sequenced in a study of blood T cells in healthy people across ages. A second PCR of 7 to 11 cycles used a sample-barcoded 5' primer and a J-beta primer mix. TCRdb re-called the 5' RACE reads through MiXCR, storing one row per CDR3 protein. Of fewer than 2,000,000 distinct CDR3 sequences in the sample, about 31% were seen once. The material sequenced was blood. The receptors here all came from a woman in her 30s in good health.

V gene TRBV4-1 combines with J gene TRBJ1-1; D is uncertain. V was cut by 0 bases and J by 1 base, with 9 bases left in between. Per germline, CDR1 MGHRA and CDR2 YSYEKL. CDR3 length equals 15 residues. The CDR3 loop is CASSQELRRNTEAFF. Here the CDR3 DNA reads TGCGCCAGCAGCCAAGAATTACGACGGAACACTGAAGCTTTCTTT.

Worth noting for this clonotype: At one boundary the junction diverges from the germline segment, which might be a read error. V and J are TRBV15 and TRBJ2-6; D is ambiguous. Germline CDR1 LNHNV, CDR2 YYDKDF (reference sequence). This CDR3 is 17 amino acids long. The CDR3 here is CAASRDTLISGANVLTF. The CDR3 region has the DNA TGTGCCGCCAGCAGAGATACCCTCATCTCTGGGGCCAACGTCCTGACTTTC.

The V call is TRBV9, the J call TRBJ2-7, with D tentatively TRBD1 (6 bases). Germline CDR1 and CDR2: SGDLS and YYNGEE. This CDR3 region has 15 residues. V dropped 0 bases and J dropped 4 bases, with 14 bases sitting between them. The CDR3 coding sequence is TGTGCCAGCAGCGTAGCATCCGGGACAACTTACGAGCAGTACTTC. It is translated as CASSVASGTTYEQYF. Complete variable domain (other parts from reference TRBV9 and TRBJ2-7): DSGVTQTPKHLITATGQRVTLRCSPRSGDLSVYWYQQSLDQGLQFLIQYYNGEERAKGNILERFSAQQFPDLHSELNLSSLELGDSALYFCASSVASGTTYEQYFGPGTRLTVT.

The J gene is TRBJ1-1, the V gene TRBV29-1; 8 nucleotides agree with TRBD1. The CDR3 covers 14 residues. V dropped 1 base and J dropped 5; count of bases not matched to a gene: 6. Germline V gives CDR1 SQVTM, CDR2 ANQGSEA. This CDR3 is CSVEGQGAFTEAFF. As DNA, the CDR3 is TGCAGCGTTGAAGGTCAGGGGGCTTTTACTGAAGCTTTCTTT.

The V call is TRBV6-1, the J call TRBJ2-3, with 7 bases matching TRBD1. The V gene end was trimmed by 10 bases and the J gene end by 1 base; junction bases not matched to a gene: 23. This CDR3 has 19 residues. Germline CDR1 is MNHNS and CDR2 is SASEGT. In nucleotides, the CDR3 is TGTGCCACCAAAGCCCCTCTAGCCATACAGGGGTTTCGCACAGATACGCAGTATTTT. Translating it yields CATKAPLAIQGFRTDTQYF.

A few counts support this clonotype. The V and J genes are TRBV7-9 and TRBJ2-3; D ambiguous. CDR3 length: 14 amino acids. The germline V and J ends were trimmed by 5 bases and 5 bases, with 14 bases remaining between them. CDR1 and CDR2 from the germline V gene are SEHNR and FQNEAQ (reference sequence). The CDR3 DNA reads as TGTGCCAGCAGCCCTCTAATAGTCCGAGATACGCAGTATTTT. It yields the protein CASSPLIVRDTQYF.

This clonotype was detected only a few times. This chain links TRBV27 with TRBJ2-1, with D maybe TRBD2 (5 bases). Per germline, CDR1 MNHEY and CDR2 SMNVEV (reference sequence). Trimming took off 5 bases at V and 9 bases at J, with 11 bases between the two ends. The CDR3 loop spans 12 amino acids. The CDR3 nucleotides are TGTGCCAGCAGTCGACTACACAGTGAGCAGTTCTTC. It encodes CASSRLHSEQFF.

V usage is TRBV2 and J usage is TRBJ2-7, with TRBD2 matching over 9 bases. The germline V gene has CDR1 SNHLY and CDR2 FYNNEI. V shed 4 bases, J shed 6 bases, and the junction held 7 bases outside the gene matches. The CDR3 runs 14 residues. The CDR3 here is CASSAAERGVEQYF. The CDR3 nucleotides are TGTGCCAGCAGTGCGGCAGAGCGGGGGGTCGAGCAGTACTTC.

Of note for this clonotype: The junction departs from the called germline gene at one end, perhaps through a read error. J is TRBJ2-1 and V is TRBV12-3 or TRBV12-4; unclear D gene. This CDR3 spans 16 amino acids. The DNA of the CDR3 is TGTACCAGCATCAAAGGACGGTCGAGCTCCTACAATGAGCAGTTCTTC. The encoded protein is CTSIKGRSSSYNEQFF.

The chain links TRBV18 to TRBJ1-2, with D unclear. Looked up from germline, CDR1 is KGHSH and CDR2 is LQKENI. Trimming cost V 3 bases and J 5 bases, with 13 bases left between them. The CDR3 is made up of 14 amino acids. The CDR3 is CASSPGVEGYGYTF. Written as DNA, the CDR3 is TGTGCCAGCTCACCGGGAGTCGAAGGGTATGGCTACACCTTC. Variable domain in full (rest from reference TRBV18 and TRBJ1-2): NAGVMQNPRHLVRRRGQEARLRCSPMKGHSHVYWYRQLPEEGLKFMVYLQKENIIDESGMPKERFSAEFPKEGPSILRIQQVVRGDSAAYFCASSPGVEGYGYTFGSGTRLTVV.

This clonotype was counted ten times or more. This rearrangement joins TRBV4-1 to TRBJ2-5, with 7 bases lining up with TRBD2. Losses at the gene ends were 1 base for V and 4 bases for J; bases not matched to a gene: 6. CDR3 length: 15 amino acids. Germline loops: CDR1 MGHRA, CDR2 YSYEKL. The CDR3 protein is CASSQVGGVGETQYF. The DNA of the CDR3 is TGCGCCAGCAGCCAAGTGGGGGGGGTAGGAGAGACCCAGTACTTC.

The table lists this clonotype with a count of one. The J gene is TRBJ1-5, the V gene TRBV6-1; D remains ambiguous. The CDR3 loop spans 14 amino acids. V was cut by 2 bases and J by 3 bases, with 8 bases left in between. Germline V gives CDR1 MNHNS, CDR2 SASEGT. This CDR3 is CASSEISVNQPQHF. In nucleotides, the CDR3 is TGTGCCAGCAGTGAAATTTCGGTCAATCAGCCCCAGCATTTT.

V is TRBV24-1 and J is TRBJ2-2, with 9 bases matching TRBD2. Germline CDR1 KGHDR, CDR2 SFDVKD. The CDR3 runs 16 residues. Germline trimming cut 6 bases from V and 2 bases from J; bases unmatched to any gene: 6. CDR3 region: CATSNSGSGNTGELFF. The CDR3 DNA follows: TGTGCCACCAGTAATAGCGGGAGCGGTAACACCGGGGAGCTGTTTTTT.

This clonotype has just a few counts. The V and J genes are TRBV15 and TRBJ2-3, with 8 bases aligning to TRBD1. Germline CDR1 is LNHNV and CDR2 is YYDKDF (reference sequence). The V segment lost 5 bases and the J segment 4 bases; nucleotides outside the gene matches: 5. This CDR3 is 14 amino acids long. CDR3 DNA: TGTGCCACCAGCTACAGGGGGTTCGCAGATACGCAGTATTTT. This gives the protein CATSYRGFADTQYF.

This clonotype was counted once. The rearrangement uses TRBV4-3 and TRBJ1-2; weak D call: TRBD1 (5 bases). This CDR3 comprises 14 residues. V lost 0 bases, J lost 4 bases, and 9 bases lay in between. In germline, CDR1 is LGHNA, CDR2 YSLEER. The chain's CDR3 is CASSQDATAYGYTF. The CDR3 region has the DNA TGCGCCAGCAGCCAAGACGCGACAGCCTATGGCTACACCTTC.

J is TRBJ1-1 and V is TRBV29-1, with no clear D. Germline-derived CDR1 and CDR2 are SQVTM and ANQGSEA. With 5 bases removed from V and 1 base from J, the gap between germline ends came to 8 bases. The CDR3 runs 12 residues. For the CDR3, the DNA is TGCAGCGTTATTCCAAAGAACACTGAAGCTTTCTTT. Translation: CSVIPKNTEAFF.